The T cell receptor (beta chain) described here comes from a study of neoadjuvant nivolumab and ipilimumab in lung cancer (TCRdb year 2020). For the study in its entirety: Intravenous nivolumab was dosed at 3 mg/kg on days 1, 15 and 29, and in the combination arm ipilimumab 1 mg/kg was added on day 1 only. The major pathologic response (MPR) rate in the intention-to-treat population in each study arm was designated as the primary trial endpoint. The trial treated 44 patients with operable NSCLC: roughly 23 were randomized to nivolumab monotherapy and around 21 to nivolumab plus ipilimumab. The study compared TCR repertoires in pretherapy (baseline) peripheral blood with TCR repertoires in tumors resected at surgery after neoadjuvant immune checkpoint blockade. Matched pretherapy and resected tumor pairs were analyzed for seven patients: four treated with nivolumab and three with nivolumab plus ipilimumab.

What the authors observed across the whole study: There was no significant correlation between TCR clonality and pathologic tumor regression, and just a single major-pathologic-response sample was available for the clonality-regression analysis. Resected tumors had greater TCR richness and clonality than tumor-adjacent uninvolved lung, and increases were observed in more dual-therapy-treated tumors. A positive correlation was observed between pretherapy blood TCR richness and richness in tumors resected after neoadjuvant therapy (Spearman R ~ 0.85). From pretherapy to surgery, tumor T-cell richness and clonality increased in three of three dual-therapy tumors but in only two of four nivolumab-treated tumors. A small number of samples was subjected to TCR sequencing.

Library preparation used the immunoSEQ multiplex PCR assay. From the authors' description of their analysis: Richness and clonality were used to summarize the repertoires, and clones that significantly expanded or contracted between pre- and post-therapy samples were identified. Entries here come from immuneACCESS through TCRdb and include only in-frame sequences with V and J called. Some clones fail to appear in such tables; in the studies checked, an unresolved V gene covers under half of the shortfall, and the cause of the remainder is unknown. D and trimming were read from the DNA, whereas the V and J calls and clone size are those reported in that table. Within this sample are 6,200 or so clones, with about 61% of them counted one time only. Of the sample, 14% falls within the top ten clones. The time point label of this sample denotes: at surgical resection after neoadjuvant nivolumab +/- ipilimumab. The samples were taken from NEOSTAR, a phase 2 randomized trial in operable NSCLC that tested neoadjuvant nivolumab or nivolumab plus ipilimumab, followed by surgery.

V is reduced by 0 bases and J by 2 bases, leaving a spacing of 11 bases between them. For CDR1 and CDR2, the germline V gene lists SGHRS and YFSETQ. From the cysteine up to the phenylalanine, the CDR3 has a length of 15 residues. Solely the CDR3 DNA is kept, with 45 bases framed from the first base. A remark on this clone: It has no known antigen specificity. No clone much larger than this one lies a single base away; base qualities are absent.

The receptor chain draws on TRBV5-1 and TRBJ1-2; a confident D gene designation cannot be given. The origin of this receptor is an adult with non-small cell lung cancer. The starting material was tumor tissue, obtained after neoadjuvant nivolumab, alone or with ipilimumab, at or shortly before surgery. The sequenced DNA is TGCGCCAGCAGCTTGGAGGGCGGGGTGAACTATGGCTACACCTTC. Protein translation: CASSLEGGVNYGYTF.